This TCR beta chain was sequenced during a study of early T cells in non-severe SARS-CoV-2 infection. Overall study: Chains were not paired, and sequencing was done on bulk RNA from unsorted whole blood.

Notes on this clonotype: Its specificity is unknown.

Study-level points and caveats: Using VDJdb, the matching emphasized anti-spike CD8 responses while missing private and CD4 specificities.

Molecules of cDNA were individually given unique molecular identifiers that were attached to them. TCRdb reprocessed the 5' RACE reads via MiXCR and lists one record per CDR3 protein. Of more than 65,000 distinct CDR3 sequences listed, about 14% were seen once; the top ten hold 3% to 5%. This sequence originates from an adult who was a healthcare worker with PCR-confirmed SARS-CoV-2 infection or an uninfected control (not recorded which). The sequencing used whole blood, collected at baseline.

This CDR3 is CASSVDRESPLHF. The CDR3 DNA reads TGTGCCAGCTCCGTGGACAGGGAATCACCCCTCCACTTT. J is TRBJ1-6 and V is TRBV18, with 8 bases fitting TRBD1. With V trimmed by 6 bases and J by 10 bases, 5 bases remained unmatched. The CDR3 runs 13 residues. The germline V gene has CDR1 KGHSH and CDR2 LQKENI.